This T cell receptor beta chain was identified during a study of T cells in Graves' hyperthyroidism and ophthalmopathy. Trimming pared 2 bases from V and 5 bases from J, leaving 10 bases between. Germline V CDR1 and CDR2: MNHEY, SMNVEV (reference sequence). CDR3 length equals 14 residues. Broader study findings: Most thyroid clonotypes expanded above 0.001 were also detected in blood. Ophthalmopathy stood apart from stable hyperthyroidism in a 13 V-J model.

Using RNA transcripts as the source, TCR beta CDR3 regions were amplified. The study used the HTBI primer set for a first-round RT-PCR of the TCR CDR3. In TCRdb, the multiplex PCR reads were re-called with MiXCR into one record per CDR3 protein. This table holds hundreds of thousands of distinct CDR3 sequences, under 15% found once. The study based diagnoses on clinical symptoms, serum thyroxine and TRAb, thyroid ultrasound and orbital computed tomography. This clonotype occurred many times. Its target is unknown. The genes are TRBV27 and TRBJ1-5; D not resolved. The receptor comes from a woman between 35 and 50 years old with Graves' ophthalmopathy. The sample comprised blood. The CDR3 bases are TGTGCCAGCAGTTTAGGGAGGGCCGATCAGCCCCAGCATTTT. Translated: CASSLGRADQPQHF.